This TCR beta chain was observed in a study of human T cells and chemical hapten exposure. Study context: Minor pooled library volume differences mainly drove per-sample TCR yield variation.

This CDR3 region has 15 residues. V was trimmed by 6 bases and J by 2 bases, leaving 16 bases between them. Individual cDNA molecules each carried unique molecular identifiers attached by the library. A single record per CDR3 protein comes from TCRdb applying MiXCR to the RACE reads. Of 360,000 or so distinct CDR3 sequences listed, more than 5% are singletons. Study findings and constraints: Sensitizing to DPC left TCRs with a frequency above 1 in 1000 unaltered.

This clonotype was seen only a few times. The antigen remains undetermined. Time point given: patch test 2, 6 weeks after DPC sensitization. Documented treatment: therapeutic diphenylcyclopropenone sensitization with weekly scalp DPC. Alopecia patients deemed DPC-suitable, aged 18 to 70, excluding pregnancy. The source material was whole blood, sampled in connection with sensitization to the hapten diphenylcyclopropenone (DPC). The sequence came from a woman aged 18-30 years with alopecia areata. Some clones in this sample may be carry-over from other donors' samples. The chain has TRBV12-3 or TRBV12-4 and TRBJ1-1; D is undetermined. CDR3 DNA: TGTGCCAGCAGCACAGTCGTGGTTGTAAACACTGAAGCTTTCTTT. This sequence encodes CASSTVVVVNTEAFF.